This TCR beta chain is from a study of T cell repertoires in ileal Crohn's disease. Time point of the sample: neoterminal ileum biopsy at postoperative endoscopy, about 6 months after surgery. Eligibility required adulthood, ileal or ileocolonic Crohn's disease and indicated ileocolonic resection. The CDR3 is 12 residues long. V was pared by 5 bases and J by 7 bases, with 11 bases between. In germline, CDR1 is SNHLY, CDR2 FYNNEI. Sequenced by immunoSEQ multiplex PCR; TCRdb stores in-frame clones only, minus some. The sample records about 1,400 clones, 80% being singletons. About this clone itself: Its antigen is unknown.

Study outcomes and limitations: Endoscopic recurrence occurred in every patient whose clonality exceeded 26.8%.

Sequencing was performed on ileal tissue. This receptor was taken from an adult with Crohn's disease. J is TRBJ1-1 and V is TRBV2; the D is unclear. This chain's CDR3 is CASSPGVGEAFF. The DNA for the CDR3 is TGTGCCAGCAGTCCCGGGGTAGGTGAAGCTTTCTTT.